These 2 T cell receptor beta chains share one sample of origin, sequenced in a study of cytotoxic CD8 clonotypes in ibrutinib-treated CLL. Profiling relied on immunoSEQ multiplex PCR, and the TCRdb table lists in-frame clones only, not all of them. This sample yields about 140,000 clones, of which approximately 89% are seen a single time; 10% to 12% belongs to the top ten. The source material was PBMCs, sampled after 12 months of ibrutinib treatment. The receptor set was obtained from a human donor with chronic lymphocytic leukemia.

This clone was seen just once. V is TRBV28 and J is TRBJ2-7; tentative D call: TRBD2 (5 bases). This CDR3 comprises 16 residues. V lost 5 bases to trimming and J lost 6 bases, with 23 bases between them. CDR1 is MDHEN, CDR2 SYDVKM, per germline. The CDR3 loop is CASSRSEAPSFGEQYF. The CDR3 DNA is TGTGCCAGCAGTAGGTCGGAGGCCCCTAGCTTTGGCGAGCAGTACTTC.

The chain has TRBV2 and TRBJ2-7, with D possibly matching TRBD2 (6 bases). Deletions cut 7 bases from V and 2 bases from J, with 21 bases between. From germline, CDR1 is SNHLY and CDR2 FYNNEI. This CDR3 spans 16 amino acids. The CDR3 bases are TGTGCCAGCACCCGTGGAGGGCAGGGAATTACCTACGAGCAGTACTTC. Amino acid sequence: CASTRGGQGITYEQYF.